A single sample gave rise to the 25 T cell receptor beta chains below, sequenced in a study of blood T cell repertoires in COVID-19. The table came from immunoSEQ multiplex PCR; TCRdb's copy has only in-frame clones and leaves some out. The sample records 320,000 or so clones, 88% being singletons. Sequenced material: PBMCs or T cells enriched from blood (not recorded which). The receptors shown here come from a man aged 25 to 40 who had recovered from COVID-19.

This chain links TRBV20-1 with TRBJ1-5; possible D gene TRBD1, 5 bases. Germline CDR1 is DFQATT and CDR2 is SNEGSKA (reference sequence). The ends were cut back, 3 bases at V and 0 bases at J, with 15 bases in the middle. The CDR3 spans 16 residues. CDR3 residues: CSASLFTGVSNQPQHF. CDR3 in DNA: TGCAGTGCTAGTTTATTTACAGGAGTTAGCAATCAGCCCCAGCATTTT.

CDR3 sequence: CASSQGIGTGNYGYTF. The CDR3 coding sequence is TGTGCCAGCAGCCAGGGAATCGGGACAGGGAACTATGGCTACACCTTC. The chain joins TRBV3-1 (or the pseudogene TRBV3-2) to TRBJ1-2; TRBD1 matches at 9 bases. The length of the CDR3 is 16 residues. Per germline, CDR1 LGHDT and CDR2 YNNKEL (reference sequence). With V trimmed by 3 bases and J by 2 bases, 7 bases remained unmatched.

The CDR3 here is CASKPRVPYEQYF. The CDR3 region has the DNA TGTGCCAGCAAGCCCAGGGTCCCCTACGAGCAGTACTTC. The V call is TRBV6-5, the J call TRBJ2-7; D is perhaps TRBD1 (5 bases). Germline lookup yields CDR1 MNHEY and CDR2 SVGAGI. V was cut by 7 bases and J by 2 bases, with 12 bases left in between. The CDR3 totals 13 residues.

A word on this clone: The sample has other DNA sequences that encode this CDR3 too. The rearrangement joins TRBV6-5 to TRBJ2-7; 9 nucleotides line up with TRBD1. Germline CDR1 and CDR2: MNHEY and SVGAGI. The V segment lost 6 bases and the J segment 2 bases; nucleotides outside the gene matches: 2. The CDR3 consists of 13 residues. CDR3 amino acids: CASSRDRAYEQYF. Written as DNA, the CDR3 is TGTGCCAGCAGCCGGGACAGGGCCTACGAGCAGTACTTC.

Turning to this clone: The same CDR3 arises from other DNA sequences in this sample as well. V usage is TRBV2 and J usage is TRBJ1-5, with D maybe TRBD1 (5 bases). The CDR3 has 14 amino acids. V was trimmed by 3 bases and J by 2 bases, leaving 8 bases between them. The germline V gene has CDR1 SNHLY and CDR2 FYNNEI. The CDR3 bases are TGTGCCAGCAGTGACAGGGTCGGCAATCAGCCCCAGCATTTT. Protein product: CASSDRVGNQPQHF.

The chain uses TRBV30 and TRBJ1-4, with a possible D match to TRBD1 (6 bases). In germline, CDR1 is GTSNPN, CDR2 SVGIG (reference sequence). Trimming removed 1 base from V and 9 bases from J, with 18 bases in between. The length of the CDR3 is 15 residues. CDR3 in amino acids: CAWSGGGGVAQKLFF. CDR3 coding DNA: TGTGCCTGGAGTGGAGGGGGAGGGGTGGCGCAAAAACTGTTTTTT.

The rearrangement uses TRBV18 and TRBJ2-1; 7 bases agree with TRBD1. The CDR3 runs to 15 residues. Unmatched junction bases numbered 6, after V lost 3 bases and J lost 4 bases. The germline V gene encodes CDR1 KGHSH and CDR2 LQKENI. The chain's CDR3 is CASSPQGVRYNEQFF. The CDR3 DNA follows: TGTGCCAGCTCACCTCAGGGGGTTCGATACAATGAGCAGTTCTTC.

This clone appeared a few times. V and J are TRBV19 and TRBJ1-3; no clear D gene. The length of the CDR3 is 14 residues. With 5 bases removed from V and 4 bases from J, the gap between germline ends came to 12 bases. Germline loops: CDR1 LNHDA, CDR2 SQIVND (reference sequence). The CDR3, as DNA: TGTGCCAGTAGTCAGACTAATTCCGGAAACACCATATATTTT. It translates to CASSQTNSGNTIYF.

The chain is built from TRBV3-1 (or the pseudogene TRBV3-2) and TRBJ1-4, with TRBD1 matching over 7 bases. Per the germline V gene, CDR1 is LGHDT and CDR2 is YNNKEL (reference sequence). This CDR3 is built from 16 residues. Trimming cost V 1 base and J 8 bases; bases outside gene matches: 10. For the CDR3, the DNA is TGTGCCAGCAGCCAAGGTCCGGGACAGATTGGGGAAAAACTGTTTTTT. This translates into CASSQGPGQIGEKLFF.

This clone came up a few times. Other DNA sequences within the sample encode an identical CDR3. The V gene is TRBV15, the J gene TRBJ2-5; no definite D call. The germline gives CDR1 LNHNV, CDR2 YYDKDF (reference sequence). The CDR3 extends over 14 amino acids. V lost 1 base to trimming and J lost 2 bases, with 8 bases between them. Here the CDR3 DNA reads TGTGCCACCAGCAGAGGAGGCAGACAAGAGACCCAGTACTTC. It translates to CATSRGGRQETQYF.

The V gene is TRBV7-9, the J gene TRBJ2-7; 8 bases match TRBD1. This CDR3 has 14 residues. Trimming at V came to 5 bases and at J to 3 bases, leaving 6 bases not matched to a gene. Germline-derived CDR1 and CDR2 are SEHNR and FQNEAQ (reference sequence). CDR3 protein: CASSMGTGRYEQYF. In DNA form, the CDR3 reads TGTGCCAGCAGCATGGGGACAGGACGCTACGAGCAGTACTTC.

This clone was recorded once. The rearrangement uses TRBV6-5 and TRBJ2-1; TRBD1 might be the D (5 bases). Germline CDR1 reads MNHEY; CDR2 reads SVGAGI. V lost 0 bases and J lost 8, with 8 bases in between. The CDR3 loop spans 13 amino acids. CDR3 region: CASSYSGADEQFF. The CDR3 DNA follows: TGTGCCAGCAGTTACTCAGGGGCAGATGAGCAGTTCTTC.

This chain uses TRBV5-4 with TRBJ2-3; 11 nucleotides align to TRBD1. Germline trimming cut 5 bases from V and 4 bases from J; bases unmatched to any gene: 6. The CDR3 covers 15 residues. In germline, CDR1 is SGHNT, CDR2 YYREEE (reference sequence). This CDR3 reads CASSPGTGGSDTQYF. The CDR3 region has the DNA TGTGCCAGCAGTCCCGGGACAGGGGGTTCAGATACGCAGTATTTT. Complete variable domain (other parts from reference TRBV5-4 and TRBJ2-3): ETGVTQSPTHLIKTRGQQVTLRCSSQSGHNTVSWYQQALGQGPQFIFQYYREEENGRGNFPPRFSGLQFPNYSSELNVNALELDDSALYLCASSPGTGGSDTQYFGPGTRLTVL.

This clone was seen a single time. The chain is built from TRBV18 and TRBJ1-1, with TRBD1 as a possible D gene (6 bases). The CDR3 extends over 14 amino acids. Germline V gene sequence: CDR1 KGHSH, CDR2 LQKENI. V dropped 5 bases and J dropped 3 bases, with 13 bases sitting between them. The CDR3 DNA reads TGTGCCAGCTCAGACAGGAGTTTGGACACTGAAGCTTTCTTT. It encodes CASSDRSLDTEAFF.

This chain joins TRBV9 and TRBJ2-5; 10 nucleotides agree with TRBD1. Germline CDR1 is SGDLS and CDR2 is YYNGEE. With 0 bases clipped from V and 5 bases from J, the junction kept 4 bases outside the gene matches. The CDR3 loop spans 15 amino acids. In nucleotides, the CDR3 is TGTGCCAGCAGCGTAGGGACAGGGGGTCTGGAGACCCAGTACTTC. This translates into CASSVGTGGLETQYF.

This rearrangement joins TRBV12-3 or TRBV12-4 to TRBJ2-7, with D uncertain. V lost 4 bases to trimming and J lost 4 bases, with 5 bases between them. CDR3 length: 11 amino acids. The CDR3 here is CASSSEYEQYF. CDR3 coding DNA: TGTGCCAGCAGTTCCGAGTACGAGCAGTACTTC.

The chain recombines TRBV6-5 with TRBJ1-3; D gene uncertain. V lost 7 bases, J lost 6 bases, and 13 bases lay in between. The CDR3 has 13 amino acids. From germline, CDR1 is MNHEY and CDR2 SVGAGI. As DNA, the CDR3 is TGTGCCAGCAACAACAGACTAGAAAACACCATATATTTT. It specifies CASNNRLENTIYF.

V usage is TRBV5-1 and J usage is TRBJ2-1; TRBD1 agrees at 9 bases. Germline CDR1 is SGHRS and CDR2 is YFSETQ. This CDR3 contains 15 residues. V shed 3 bases and J 7 bases; nucleotides not matched to a gene: 8. The CDR3 loop reads CASSWGQGLRNEQFF. The CDR3 coding sequence is TGCGCCAGCAGCTGGGGACAGGGCTTGCGGAATGAGCAGTTCTTC.

This clone showed up just a few times. The chain employs TRBV5-1 and TRBJ2-2, with D unclear. Trimming removed 4 bases at V and 2 bases at J, with 12 bases between. This CDR3 has 15 residues. The germline CDR1 and CDR2 sequences are SGHRS and YFSETQ. The CDR3: CASSLFGPNTGELFF. For the CDR3, the DNA is TGCGCCAGCAGCCTCTTTGGGCCAAACACCGGGGAGCTGTTTTTT.

This clone was seen only once. V and J are TRBV21-1 and TRBJ1-6; the D segment call TRBD1 is taken from the table without a DNA check. TRBV21-1 is shown as a pseudogene. The CDR3 loop spans 11 amino acids. The CDR3 spells CASSPVTTLHF. In DNA, the CDR3 is TGTGCCAGCAGCCCAGTAACCACCCTCCACTTT.

The chain carries TRBV9 and TRBJ2-7; 9 bases match TRBD2. The V gene end was trimmed by 4 bases and the J gene end by 7 bases; junction bases not matched to a gene: 12. The length of the CDR3 is 15 residues. Germline CDR1 and CDR2: SGDLS and YYNGEE. The CDR3 bases are TGTGCCAGCAGCCCTTGGGGCGGGGGGGGTAGTGAGCAGTACTTC. It encodes CASSPWGGGGSEQYF.

The rearrangement links TRBV11-2 to TRBJ1-1, with 7 bases that match TRBD1. This CDR3 spans 16 amino acids. The V gene's germline CDR1 is SGHAT and CDR2 FQNNGV. The V and J ends lost 7 bases and 3 bases, in that order; junction bases with no gene match: 14. CDR3 sequence: CASTTPLTGRYTEAFF. The CDR3 DNA follows: TGTGCCAGCACCACCCCATTGACAGGGAGGTACACTGAAGCTTTCTTT.

This chain links TRBV18 with TRBJ1-3, with D tentatively TRBD1 (6 bases). Germline assignment: CDR1 KGHSH and CDR2 LQKENI. The V gene lost 0 bases and the J gene lost 0 bases, with 12 bases spanning the gap. This CDR3 has 17 amino acids. The CDR3 region has the DNA TGTGCCAGCTCACCACCGACAGGAGGAGTCTCTGGAAACACCATATATTTT. Protein product: CASSPPTGGVSGNTIYF.

The gene calls are TRBV18 and TRBJ1-5; D is uncertain. CDR1 KGHSH and CDR2 LQKENI come from the germline V gene. This CDR3 region has 13 residues. V dropped 8 bases and J dropped 5 bases, with 13 bases sitting between them. The CDR3 here is CASQDESYQPQHF. CDR3 DNA sequence: TGTGCCAGCCAGGATGAGAGCTATCAGCCCCAGCATTTT.

This chain uses TRBV5-4 with TRBJ2-7; D uncertain. V dropped 5 bases and J dropped 0 bases, with 12 bases sitting between them. CDR1 and CDR2 from the germline V gene are SGHNT and YYREEE (reference sequence). The CDR3 is 14 amino acids. CDR3 sequence: CASRETASSYEQYF. The CDR3 DNA follows: TGTGCCAGCAGGGAGACCGCAAGCTCCTACGAGCAGTACTTC.